This T cell receptor (beta chain) was documented in a study of blood T cell repertoires in COVID-19. The overall study: The United States, Italy and Spain provided the acute and convalescent COVID-19 samples. PBMCs, B-cell-depleted T cells, or T cells provided the cDNA or gDNA that made up the material.

In the original processing: The assay estimated nucleated cells by amplifying reference gene primers. Only in-frame clones appear in the TCRdb table, and some are missing; sequencing was by immunoSEQ multiplex PCR. V, J and clone size are those of that table, while D and trimming were read from the DNA. The data show roughly 43,000 clones, with 86% seen just once and just under 8.5% held by the top ten. This TCR derives from a man in his fifties or sixties with active COVID-19. Sequenced input: peripheral blood.

This CDR3 is CASRTDGSQGNIQYF. The CDR3 bases are TGTGCCAGCAGGACGGATGGGAGTCAGGGGAACATTCAGTACTTC. J is TRBJ2-4 and V is TRBV27, with D possibly being TRBD1 (6 bases). The CDR3 spans 15 residues. Germline assignment: CDR1 MNHEY and CDR2 SMNVEV (reference sequence). Trimming removed 6 bases at V and 7 bases at J, with 19 bases between.